This T cell receptor (beta chain) emerged from a study of vaccination and CD4 T cells after COVID-19. V gave up 5 bases and J gave up 5 bases, with 14 bases separating them. CDR1 SGHTA and CDR2 FQGTGA come from the germline V gene. CDR3 length: 14 amino acids. The time point was: late sampling 161 to 241 days after vaccination in a few convalescent patients. TCRdb redid the calling of the PCR reads with MiXCR, one entry per CDR3 protein. This sample has roughly 28,000 distinct CDR3 sequences, with 50% found just once. The chain uses TRBV7-3 and TRBJ2-3; maybe TRBD1 (6 bases). The starting material was CD4+ T cells from blood, obtained about 7 months after SARS-CoV-2 vaccination. The source of this sequence is a human donor who had recovered from COVID-19. CDR3 sequence reads: CASSPDRGQDTQYF. For the CDR3, the DNA is TGTGCCAGCAGCCCGGACCGGGGACAAGATACGCAGTATTTT.